This is a list of T cell receptor beta chains from one sample in a study of cytomegalovirus exposure and HLA in healthy donors. The method was immunoSEQ multiplex PCR; TCRdb's version includes in-frame clones alone and lacks a portion of them. This table has 100,000 to 150,000 clones, around 78% appearing once. Specimen: PBMCs. The receptor set was obtained from a middle-aged man in good health and CMV-seronegative. The CDR3 runs from the conserved cysteine through the conserved F or W. A D gene is named only where the DNA matches it firmly. Only part of the rows carry a size: once, few, many, or a class if the clone is expanded.

j_call,d_call,v_call,clone_size,cdr3_nt,cdr3_aa
TRBJ2-3,TRBD2,TRBV12-5,NA,TGTGCTAGTGGTTTGGTCCTCGGGGGGAGCACAGATACGCAGTATTTT,CASGLVLGGSTDTQYF
TRBJ1-2,NA,TRBV19,NA,TGTGCCAGTAGTATCGGCCTGGGCAGGGACTATGGCTACACCTTC,CASSIGLGRDYGYTF
TRBJ2-7,TRBD2,TRBV27,NA,TGTGCCAGCAAGAGATCTAAGACTAGCGGGGGAACCTACGAGCAGTACTTC,CASKRSKTSGGTYEQYF
TRBJ1-1,NA,TRBV7-8,once,TGTGCCAGCAGCTTAGCTGGGCAGGGTGGCACTGAAGCTTTCTTT,CASSLAGQGGTEAFF
TRBJ2-5,TRBD2,TRBV4-1,NA,TGCGCCAGCAGCCAAGATTTGGGACTAGGTGGAGAGACCCAGTACTTC,CASSQDLGLGGETQYF
TRBJ2-5,TRBD2,TRBV9,NA,TGTGCCAGCAGCTGGACTAGCGACCAAGAGACCCAGTACTTC,CASSWTSDQETQYF
TRBJ1-5,NA,TRBV6-1,NA,TGTGCCAGCAGTGGGACAGAGAATCAGCCCCAGCATTTT,CASSGTENQPQHF
TRBJ1-3,TRBD1,TRBV7-8,NA,TGTGCCAGCAGCTTAATGGGACAGATCATGGGAAACACCATATATTTT,CASSLMGQIMGNTIYF
TRBJ1-2,TRBD1,TRBV13,NA,TGTGCCAGCAGCCCCTCCGGGACAGGTGGCTATGGCTACACCTTC,CASSPSGTGGYGYTF
TRBJ1-3,TRBD1,TRBV4-2,once,TGTGCCAGCAGCCAACAAGGGGGAAACAGGGGCTTGGGAAACACCATATATTTT,CASSQQGGNRGLGNTIYF
TRBJ2-2,NA,TRBV29-1,NA,TGCAGCGTTGTAAGGGGGTCCGGGGAGCTGTTTTTT,CSVVRGSGELFF
TRBJ2-3,TRBD1,TRBV9,NA,TGTGCCAGCAGCGTAGTGGGACAGGTGGGAGATACGCAGTATTTT,CASSVVGQVGDTQYF
TRBJ2-3,TRBD1,TRBV7-3,few,TGTGCCAGCAGCCTCAGACAGGGACCTCTGGATACGCAGTATTTT,CASSLRQGPLDTQYF
TRBJ2-3,NA,TRBV6-1,NA,TGTGCCAGCAGGGGCCGGGACCTAAGATTAGCGGCGCAGTATTTT,CASRGRDLRLAAQYF
TRBJ2-7,TRBD1,TRBV5-1,NA,TGCGCCAGCAGCTTGATTGGGACAGGGGCCTACGAGCAGTACTTC,CASSLIGTGAYEQYF
TRBJ2-3,TRBD1,TRBV18,NA,TGTGCCAGCTCACCAACCGGGACAGGGTTGGATACGCAGTATTTT,CASSPTGTGLDTQYF
TRBJ2-3,TRBD2,TRBV5-4,NA,TGTGCCAGCAGCCCGATCGGGGTCGGGGGGACAGATACGCAGTATTTT,CASSPIGVGGTDTQYF
TRBJ2-3,NA,TRBV11-3,NA,TGTGCCAGCAGCCCCGCTGGGGCGATGGATACGCAGTATTTT,CASSPAGAMDTQYF
TRBJ1-6,NA,TRBV21-1,NA,TGTGCCAGCAGCATCAAAATGGGCAATTCACCCCTCCACTTT,CASSIKMGNSPLHF
TRBJ1-2,NA,TRBV28,NA,TGTGCCAGCAGTTTTGCACAGAACTATGGCTACACCTTC,CASSFAQNYGYTF
TRBJ1-5,NA,TRBV7-3,once,TGTGCCAGCAGCGAACAGGGTTTTGGGCCCCAGCATTTT,CASSEQGFGPQHF
TRBJ1-1,NA,TRBV20-1,NA,TGCAGTGTAGAGGGCTACACTGAAGCTTTCTTT,CSVEGYTEAFF
TRBJ1-5,TRBD1,TRBV19,few,TGTGCCAGTAGTCCTCGACAGGGGAATAGCAATCAGCCCCAGCATTTT,CASSPRQGNSNQPQHF
TRBJ1-4,TRBD1,TRBV2,NA,TGTGCCATTTTGGGGACAGGGCCTAATGAAAAACTGTTTTTT,CAILGTGPNEKLFF